This entry lists 24 T cell receptor beta chains sequenced from one sample in a study of control samples from healthy donors and cancer patients. The assay was immunoSEQ multiplex PCR, and TCRdb's table has in-frame clones only and misses some. The table includes around 230,000 clones, 90% to 95% detected once. Sequencing was carried out using blood. Receptor source: a man in his fifties in good health.

The chain combines TRBV9 with TRBJ1-3, with a weak D call TRBD1 (6 bases). The CDR3 runs to 11 residues. Germline CDR1 is SGDLS and CDR2 is YYNGEE. Trimming removed 3 bases from V and 10 bases from J, with 8 bases in between. CDR3 in amino acids: CASSARGTIYF. The CDR3 DNA reads TGTGCCAGCAGCGCCAGGGGAACCATATATTTT.

The chain carries TRBV5-1 and TRBJ2-2; D possibly corresponds to TRBD1 (5 bases). Germline V gene sequence: CDR1 SGHRS, CDR2 YFSETQ. There are 15 residues in the CDR3. Trimming stripped 4 bases from V and 5 bases from J, with 15 bases between. The CDR3 DNA follows: TGCGCCAGCAGCCCAGAAGGGGCTTTGACCGGGGAGCTGTTTTTT. It codes for CASSPEGALTGELFF.

The V gene is TRBV29-1, the J gene TRBJ2-3; 10 bases align to TRBD2. The CDR3 spans 15 residues. V shed 3 bases and J 0 bases; nucleotides not matched to a gene: 3. Germline loops: CDR1 SQVTM, CDR2 ANQGSEA. This CDR3 is CSVDSGGDSTDTQYF. The CDR3 DNA is TGCAGCGTTGACAGCGGGGGGGATAGCACAGATACGCAGTATTTT.

V usage is TRBV7-9 and J usage is TRBJ2-7; D remains ambiguous. CDR3 length equals 13 residues. Trimming shortened V by 0 bases and J by 6 bases, and 9 bases separated the two germline ends. Germline V gene sequence: CDR1 SEHNR, CDR2 FQNEAQ (reference sequence). The CDR3 loop is CASSLATVSEQYF. CDR3 coding DNA: TGTGCCAGCAGCTTAGCTACGGTTTCCGAGCAGTACTTC.

This chain connects TRBV5-1 to TRBJ2-7; TRBD2 agrees at 13 bases. This CDR3 is 15 amino acids long. The germline V gene has CDR1 SGHRS and CDR2 YFSETQ. J gave up 6 bases and V 0 bases, and 3 bases lay outside the gene matches. The CDR3 DNA reads TGCGCCAGCAGCTTGGCCACTAGCGGGGGGGGCGAGCAGTACTTC. Its protein product is CASSLATSGGGEQYF. Full variable domain (missing parts from reference TRBV5-1 and TRBJ2-7): KAGVTQTPRYLIKTRGQQVTLSCSPISGHRSVSWYQQTPGQGLQFLFEYFSETQRNKGNFPGRFSGRQFSNSRSEMNVSTLELGDSALYLCASSLATSGGGEQYFGPGTRLTVT.

The chain combines TRBV2 with TRBJ2-7; no clear D. CDR3 length: 12 residues. Germline V CDR1 and CDR2: SNHLY, FYNNEI. Trimming stripped 6 bases from V and 0 bases from J, with 6 bases between. CDR3 in DNA: TGTGCCAGCAGCCCTCCCTCCTACGAGCAGTACGTC. Amino acids: CASSPPSYEQYV.

The gene calls are TRBV27 and TRBJ2-1, with 7 bases that match TRBD1. The junction had 12 bases not matched to a gene; V was cut back by 1 base and J by 3 bases. Germline V gene sequence: CDR1 MNHEY, CDR2 SMNVEV (reference sequence). The CDR3 covers 18 residues. CDR3 bases: TGTGCCAGCAGTTTATTGGGGCTCGGGACAGTAAACTACAATGAGCAGTTCTTC. It specifies CASSLLGLGTVNYNEQFF.

DNA for the CDR3: TGTGCCAGCAGTTTATTGGGTCCCAATCAGCCCCAGCATTTT. The encoded protein is CASSLLGPNQPQHF. J is TRBJ1-5 and V is TRBV27; D is undetermined. CDR1 MNHEY and CDR2 SMNVEV come from the germline V gene (reference sequence). Trimming pared 1 base from V and 3 bases from J, leaving 7 bases between. CDR3 length: 14 residues.

The V call is TRBV7-9, the J call TRBJ1-1; the match to TRBD1 covers 7 bases. The junction had 2 bases not matched to a gene; V was cut back by 6 bases and J by 7 bases. The V gene's germline CDR1 is SEHNR and CDR2 FQNEAQ (reference sequence). The CDR3 totals 11 residues. The chain's CDR3 is CASSPGGEAFF. For the CDR3, the DNA is TGTGCCAGCAGTCCAGGGGGTGAAGCTTTCTTT. Variable domain in full (rest from reference TRBV7-9 and TRBJ1-1): DTGVSQNPRHKITKRGQNVTFRCDPISEHNRLYWYRQTLGQGPEFLTYFQNEAQLEKSRLLSDRFSAERPKGSFSTLEIQRTEQGDSAMYLCASSPGGEAFFGQGTRLTVV.

The chain joins TRBV5-5 to TRBJ1-2, with D possibly being TRBD1 (6 bases). CDR3 size: 14 residues. Trimming stripped 0 bases from V and 4 bases from J, with 10 bases between. From germline, CDR1 is SGHKS and CDR2 YYEKEE (reference sequence). CDR3 nucleotide sequence: TGTGCCAGCAGCTTGGGTCAGGGGAGCTATGGCTACACCTTC. This translates into CASSLGQGSYGYTF.

J is TRBJ2-7 and V is TRBV7-2; maybe TRBD2 (6 bases). Germline CDR1 and CDR2: SGHTA and FQGNSA. The CDR3 extends over 14 amino acids. Trimming left V 5 bases short and J 1 base short, with 12 bases between. The CDR3 DNA is TGTGCCAGCAGCCCTAGCGCCTCGTCCTACGAGCAGTACTTC. Translating gives CASSPSASSYEQYF.

V is TRBV10-3 and J is TRBJ2-1; a weak D match, TRBD2 (7 bases). The V and J ends lost 4 bases and 6 bases respectively, with 13 bases between them. Germline V gives CDR1 ENHRY, CDR2 SYGVKD. The CDR3 length is 14 residues. CDR3 DNA sequence: TGTGCCATCAGTGGAGGGGGGGAGGTCAATGAGCAGTTCTTC. Translation gives CAISGGGEVNEQFF.

The rearrangement uses TRBV27 and TRBJ2-4; 9 bases align to TRBD1. Germline V gives CDR1 MNHEY, CDR2 SMNVEV (reference sequence). V gave up 3 bases and J gave up 9 bases; unmatched junction bases: 9. The CDR3 totals 15 residues. CDR3 nucleotide sequence: TGTGCCAGCAGTTTCACTACAGGGGGCCGGGGCATTCAGTACTTC. Protein product: CASSFTTGGRGIQYF.

The chain uses TRBV6-5 and TRBJ2-7; D gene ambiguous. From germline, CDR1 is MNHEY and CDR2 SVGAGI. V lost 6 bases and J 1 base, leaving 10 bases between the germline ends. CDR3 length: 13 residues. CDR3 region: CASRAPLSYEQYF. The CDR3 DNA reads TGTGCCAGCAGGGCCCCGTTATCCTACGAGCAGTACTTC.

The CDR3 here is CASSLGTGVNTDTQYF. The CDR3 nucleotides read TGTGCCAGCAGCTTAGGAACGGGGGTAAACACAGATACGCAGTATTTT. The chain recombines TRBV7-6 with TRBJ2-3; possibly TRBD2 for D (6 bases). V lost 1 base and J 2 bases, leaving 13 bases between the germline ends. Per germline, CDR1 SGHVS and CDR2 FNYEAQ. This CDR3 is 16 amino acids long.

This chain uses TRBV18 with TRBJ2-6; D gene uncertain. Germline V lookup: CDR1 KGHSH, CDR2 LQKENI. V lost 3 bases and J lost 0, with 9 bases in between. This CDR3 has 16 residues. CDR3 DNA: TGTGCCAGCTCACCCGTCCTTCGCTCTGGGGCCAACGTCCTGACTTTC. Translation gives CASSPVLRSGANVLTF.

The CDR3 DNA reads as TGTGCCAGCAGTGAGGAGGGGTCTGAAGCTTTCTTT. It is translated as CASSEEGSEAFF. The chain carries TRBV6-1 and TRBJ1-1; a weak D match, TRBD1 (5 bases). The V and J ends lost 3 bases and 6 bases respectively, with 8 bases between them. This CDR3 spans 12 amino acids. Germline CDR1 is MNHNS and CDR2 is SASEGT.

This chain uses TRBV25-1 with TRBJ1-1; 9 bases align to TRBD1. The V and J ends lost 6 bases and 4 bases, in that order; junction bases with no gene match: 3. Germline V gene lookup returns CDR1 MGHDK and CDR2 SYGVNS. The CDR3 contains 13 residues. CDR3 nucleotides: TGTGCCAGCAGACAGACAGGGGGCACTGAAGCTTTCTTT. Its translation is CASRQTGGTEAFF.

J is TRBJ1-1 and V is TRBV9; 8 nucleotides align to TRBD1. V trimming: 4 bases; J trimming: 7 bases; junction bases outside the gene matches: 12. This CDR3 has 15 residues. Germline V gene data show CDR1 as SGDLS and CDR2 as YYNGEE. The CDR3, as DNA: TGTGCCAGCAGCTTGACCGGGACAGGCATAAATGAAGCTTTCTTT. Protein sequence: CASSLTGTGINEAFF.

This clone is a singleton in its sample. The V gene is TRBV3-1 (or the pseudogene TRBV3-2), the J gene TRBJ2-5, with D perhaps matching TRBD2 (6 bases). This CDR3 comprises 15 residues. Per germline, CDR1 LGHDT and CDR2 YNNKEL (reference sequence). With 0 bases removed from V and 1 base from J, the gap between germline ends came to 9 bases. The CDR3 sequence: CASSQDAGLQETQYF. The CDR3 nucleotides are TGTGCCAGCAGCCAAGATGCGGGACTCCAAGAGACCCAGTACTTC.

The J gene is TRBJ1-3, the V gene TRBV7-6; TRBD1 is a possible D gene (5 bases). The length of the CDR3 is 17 residues. Looked up from germline, CDR1 is SGHVS and CDR2 is FNYEAQ. Deletions cut 5 bases from V and 5 bases from J, with 22 bases between. CDR3 residues: CASSLGTLASYRNTIYF. DNA for the CDR3: TGTGCCAGCAGCCTCGGGACTTTGGCCTCTTACAGAAACACCATATATTTT.

A single count supports this clone. The chain recombines TRBV4-3 with TRBJ2-5; 7 positions agree with TRBD2. This CDR3 comprises 15 residues. Per the germline V gene, CDR1 is LGHNA and CDR2 is YSLEER. V was pared by 1 base and J by 0 bases, with 2 bases of the junction left unmatched. CDR3 sequence: CASSQGGGYQETQYF. The CDR3 nucleotides read TGCGCCAGCAGCCAAGGGGGGGGGTACCAAGAGACCCAGTACTTC.

This chain links TRBV11-3 with TRBJ2-1; TRBD2 matches 10 bases. Germline loops: CDR1 SGHNT, CDR2 YENEEA. Losses at the gene ends were 5 bases for V and 7 bases for J; bases not matched to a gene: 14. CDR3 length: 17 amino acids. The DNA for the CDR3 is TGTGCCAGCAGCCACAGGATAAATAGCGGGGGGAGAAATGAGCAGTTCTTC. Translating it yields CASSHRINSGGRNEQFF.

This clone was found once. This rearrangement joins TRBV6-6 to TRBJ2-5; no definite D call. V shed 11 bases and J shed 4 bases, with 17 bases lying between them. This CDR3 spans 13 amino acids. Germline V gene sequence: CDR1 MNHNY, CDR2 SVGAGI (reference sequence). The CDR3 reads CAESGFGGETQYF. The CDR3 coding sequence is TGTGCCGAGTCAGGTTTCGGTGGAGAGACCCAGTACTTC.